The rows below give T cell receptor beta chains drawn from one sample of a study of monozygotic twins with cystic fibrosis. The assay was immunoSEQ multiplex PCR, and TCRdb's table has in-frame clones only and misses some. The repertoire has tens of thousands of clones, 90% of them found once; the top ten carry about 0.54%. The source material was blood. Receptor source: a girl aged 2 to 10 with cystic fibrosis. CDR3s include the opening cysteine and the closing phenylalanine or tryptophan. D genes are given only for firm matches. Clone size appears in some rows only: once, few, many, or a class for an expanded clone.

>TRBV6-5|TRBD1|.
CASSYGTVNTEAFF
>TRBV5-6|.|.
CASSLARGTALYGYTF
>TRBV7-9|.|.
CASSSYRNYGYTF
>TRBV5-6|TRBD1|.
CASSFVDRGYGYTF
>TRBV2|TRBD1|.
CASRKTGGMDSPLHF
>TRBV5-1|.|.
CASRGRDGAYYEQYF
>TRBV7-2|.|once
CASSRSVLGYEQYF
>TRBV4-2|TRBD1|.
CASSRQGANTEAFF
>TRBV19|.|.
CASSHMDLNTEAFF
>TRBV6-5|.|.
CASSYQDRPNEQFF
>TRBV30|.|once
CAWSLPGRGTEAFF
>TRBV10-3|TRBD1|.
CATATGQGADGYTF
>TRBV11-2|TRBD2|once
CASSTTTSGAVWEQFF
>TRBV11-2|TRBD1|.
CASSLDRIRDREQYF
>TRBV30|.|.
CAWSVGAGANVLTF
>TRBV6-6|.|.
CASSYPSGTGGTQYF
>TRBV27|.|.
CASSLRFGELFF
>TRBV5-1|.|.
CASRANYNEQFF
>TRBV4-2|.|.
CASSQGGADQPQHF
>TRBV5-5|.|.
CASSLDGLFIGSPLHF
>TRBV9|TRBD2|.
CASSEGLAGYNEQFF
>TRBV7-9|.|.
CASSSTVPTEAFF
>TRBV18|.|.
CASSPHGGGSYEQYF
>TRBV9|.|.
CASSTRQGYNSPLHF
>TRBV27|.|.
CASSLRGSNQPQHF
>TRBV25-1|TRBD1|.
CASSETGGGETQYF
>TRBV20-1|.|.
CSASRQVQLFF
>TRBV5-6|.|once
CASSPGVQETQYF
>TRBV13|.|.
CASSLNTGTWGEKLFF
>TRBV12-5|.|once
CASGLGRDSQFF
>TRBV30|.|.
CAWSTGTNTEAFF
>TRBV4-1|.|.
CASSQDGWEKLFF
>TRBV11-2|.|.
CASSLKWRPYEQYF
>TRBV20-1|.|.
CSATQTYGYTF
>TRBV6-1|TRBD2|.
CASSGPGGATDTQYF
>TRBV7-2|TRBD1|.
CASREGQSYGYTF
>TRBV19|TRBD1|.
CASSTRGTGGKNIQYF
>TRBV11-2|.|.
CASSREGTGYGYTF
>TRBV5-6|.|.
CASSFSDTEAFF
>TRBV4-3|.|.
CASSQEQRARNEQFF
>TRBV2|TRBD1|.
CASSDLYRQVGTGNQPQHF
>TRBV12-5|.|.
CASGRGGNTEAFF
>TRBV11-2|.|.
CASSSLQVSGYTF
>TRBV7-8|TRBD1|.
CASSWGRSRGQSYEQYF
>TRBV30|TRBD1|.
CAWSSGGTPNEKLFF
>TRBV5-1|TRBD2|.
CASSYPSSGGSYEQYF
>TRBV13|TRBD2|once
CASSFSASGVMVSEQFF
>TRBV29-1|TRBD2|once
CSVEEERGATDTQYF
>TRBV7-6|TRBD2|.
CASSLATSGAYEQYF
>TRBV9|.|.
CASSVAKGSGANVLTF
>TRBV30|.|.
CAWSRPLEGVYGYTF
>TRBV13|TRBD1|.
CSSGTGIGEQYF
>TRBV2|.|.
CASSVVGNSLHGNTIYF
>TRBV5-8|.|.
CASSYGYYNEQFF
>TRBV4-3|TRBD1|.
CASSHRTGYSYEQYF